The T cell receptor (beta chain) under discussion was sequenced for a study of T cell responses to AZD1222 COVID-19 vaccine. Study observations and caveats: Seropositive AZD1222 recipients at baseline numbered only five or six.

On this clone: The antigen is unknown.

The data were produced by immunoSEQ multiplex PCR, yet TCRdb's version contains in-frame clones alone and is incomplete. In the table there are 90,000 to 120,000 clones, around 90% of which are singletons. Material: peripheral blood, obtained on day 0 of AZD1222 vaccination. This clonotype was obtained from an adult in good health.

The CDR3 DNA follows: TGTGCCAGCAGCCAAGATGTGGCTAGCGGGTCCCCCTACAATGAGCAGTTCTTC. Translation gives CASSQDVASGSPYNEQFF. This rearrangement joins TRBV14 to TRBJ2-1, with TRBD2 matching over 8 bases. The CDR3 consists of 18 residues. Germline assignment: CDR1 SGHDN and CDR2 FVKESK. The trim removed 0 bases at V and 2 bases at J, leaving 9 bases unmatched.